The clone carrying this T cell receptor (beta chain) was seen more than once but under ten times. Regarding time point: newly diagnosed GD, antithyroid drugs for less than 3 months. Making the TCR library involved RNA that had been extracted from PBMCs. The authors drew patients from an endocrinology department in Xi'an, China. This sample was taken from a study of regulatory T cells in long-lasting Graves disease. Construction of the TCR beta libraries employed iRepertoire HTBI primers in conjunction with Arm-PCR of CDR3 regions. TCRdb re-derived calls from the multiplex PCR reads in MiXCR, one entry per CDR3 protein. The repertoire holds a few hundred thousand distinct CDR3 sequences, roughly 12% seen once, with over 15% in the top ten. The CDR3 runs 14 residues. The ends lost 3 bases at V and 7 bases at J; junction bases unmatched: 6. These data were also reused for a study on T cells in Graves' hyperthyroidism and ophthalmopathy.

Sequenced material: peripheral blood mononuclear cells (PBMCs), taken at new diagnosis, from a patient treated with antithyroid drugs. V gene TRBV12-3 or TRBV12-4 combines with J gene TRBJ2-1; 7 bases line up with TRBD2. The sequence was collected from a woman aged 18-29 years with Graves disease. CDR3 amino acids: CASSFGTTTNEQFF. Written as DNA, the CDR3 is TGTGCCAGCAGTTTTGGGACTACTACTAATGAGCAGTTCTTC.